Only one count was recorded for the clone carrying this T cell receptor (beta chain). Its target is not known. Use of 60 Vbeta and 13 Jbeta primers characterized the PCR. Libraries were prepared by immunoSEQ multiplex PCR; TCRdb keeps only in-frame clonotypes and omits some of them. This table holds some 120,000 clones, 79% found once. This sample is drawn from a study of cytomegalovirus exposure and HLA in healthy donors. Findings of the study overall: From TCR beta sequences, most subjects' HLA-A and HLA-B alleles were reportedly predicted accurately. Rarity characterized most TCR sequences, yet some public TCRs appeared in many donors.

Sequences were obtained from PBMCs. The TCR comes from a woman in her late teens or twenties in good health and CMV-seropositive.

CDR3: CASPGGPTETQYF. CDR3 bases: TGTGCCAGTCCAGGGGGCCCGACGGAGACCCAGTACTTC. This chain uses TRBV5-4 with TRBJ2-5, with 8 bases matching TRBD1. V lost 8 bases to trimming and J lost 5 bases; unmatched junction nucleotides: 8. The CDR3 totals 13 residues. Germline V gene data show CDR1 as SGHNT and CDR2 as YYREEE (reference sequence).